This T cell receptor (beta chain) emerged from a study of regulatory T cells in long-lasting Graves disease. Study-wide results and limits: Shared public clonotypes totalled some 2,500 in persistent patients, compared with about 960 in new patients.

Germline-derived CDR1 and CDR2 are LGHNA and YNFKEQ. V was shortened by 4 bases and J by 13 bases, with 14 bases between the two germline ends. This CDR3 contains 13 residues. Regarding time point: newly diagnosed GD, antithyroid drugs for less than 3 months. Isolated PBMC RNA provided the starting material for the TCR library. Approximately 9.9-milliliter peripheral blood samples went into EDTA tubes. The TCR beta library used iRepertoire HTBI primers with Arm-PCR amplification of CDR3. TCRdb used MiXCR to reprocess the multiplex PCR reads, holding one entry per CDR3 protein. In the table there are over 450,000 distinct CDR3 sequences, around 11% of which are singletons. This clonotype was counted at least ten times. Its matching antigen is unknown. This sample was also put to use in a study of T cells in Graves' hyperthyroidism and ophthalmopathy.

This clonotype originated in a woman between 25 and 40 years old with Graves disease. The specimen was peripheral blood mononuclear cells (PBMCs), collected at new diagnosis, from a patient treated with antithyroid drugs. The V gene is TRBV4-2, the J gene TRBJ1-6; D is uncertain. The DNA for the CDR3 is TGTGCCAGCAGCCGTGGGAGCGGGCTGCCCCTCCACTTT. Translated: CASSRGSGLPLHF.